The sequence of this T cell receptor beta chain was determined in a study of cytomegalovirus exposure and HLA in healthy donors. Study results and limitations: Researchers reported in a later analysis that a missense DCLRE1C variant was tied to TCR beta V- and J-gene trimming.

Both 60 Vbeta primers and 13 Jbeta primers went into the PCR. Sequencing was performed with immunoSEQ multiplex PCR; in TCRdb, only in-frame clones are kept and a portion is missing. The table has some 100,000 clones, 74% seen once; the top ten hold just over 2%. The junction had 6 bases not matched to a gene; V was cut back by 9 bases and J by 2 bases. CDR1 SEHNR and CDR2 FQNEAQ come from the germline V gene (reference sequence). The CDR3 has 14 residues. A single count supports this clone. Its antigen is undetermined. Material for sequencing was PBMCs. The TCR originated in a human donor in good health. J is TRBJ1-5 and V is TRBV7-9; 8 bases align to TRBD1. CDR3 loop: CASSGGAGNQPQHF. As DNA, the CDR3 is TGTGCCAGTTCAGGGGGCGCCGGCAATCAGCCCCAGCATTTT.